This TCR beta chain was sequenced during a study of tumor and adjacent non-tumor tissue in lung cancer. About the research overall: There were around eleven adenocarcinoma, a couple of squamous cell carcinoma and 1 small cell lung cancer cases. Study-wide points: Higher tumor TCR diversity was associated with shorter survival.

Turning to this clonotype: Its cognate antigen is unknown. The germline gene is not matched at one end of the junction; a read error may be the cause.

The CDR3 extends over 15 amino acids. Germline V gene sequence: CDR1 SEHNR, CDR2 FQNEAQ (reference sequence). A modified ARM-PCR protocol with three rounds of nested PCR amplified TCRbeta. Each CDR3 protein is one row after TCRdb ran MiXCR on the multiplex PCR reads. The sample includes 40,000 to 60,000 distinct CDR3 sequences, 64% of them seen just once. The template was RNA from unsorted bulk tissue. Distant lung tissue was collected more than 3 cm away from the tumor edge. The chain recombines TRBV7-9 with TRBJ2-1; 10 bases align to TRBD2. Sequenced sample: distant non-tumor lung tissue. This TCR came from a woman between 65 and 79 years old with non-small cell lung cancer. The CDR3 spells CVSTPLAGDYNEQFF. In nucleotides, the CDR3 is TGTGTCAGCACCCCCCTAGCGGGAGACTACAACGAGCAGTTCTTC. The whole variable domain, remainder taken from reference TRBV7-9 and TRBJ2-1, is DTGVSQNPRHKITKRGQNVTFRCDPISEHNRLYWYRQTLGQGPEFLTYFQNEAQLEKSRLLSDRFSAERPKGSFSTLEIQRTEQGDSAMYLCVSTPLAGDYNEQFFGPGTRLTVL.